The text below deals with one T cell receptor beta chain. The data are from a study of cytomegalovirus exposure and HLA in healthy donors. The PCR employed 60 Vbeta primers together with 13 Jbeta primers. Repertoires were generated with immunoSEQ multiplex PCR, while TCRdb's copy carries only in-frame clones and drops some. The top ten clones hold over 0.2% of a sample with 100,000 to 150,000 clones, 80% of them seen once. The sequenced sample was PBMCs. This receptor was obtained from a man in his fifties in good health and CMV-seronegative.

Here the CDR3 reads CATSRGPGGNAYEQYF. CDR3 nucleotides: TGTGCCACCAGCAGAGGCCCAGGGGGGAACGCCTACGAGCAGTACTTC. The V call is TRBV15, the J call TRBJ2-7, with D possibly being TRBD1 (7 bases). The germline gives CDR1 LNHNV, CDR2 YYDKDF (reference sequence). Trimming took 1 base from V and 2 from J, leaving 15 bases between them. CDR3 length equals 16 residues.